The following is a TCR beta chain sequence with its context. Its recognized antigen is unknown. Base qualities were left out, and no much larger clone turns up one base away. Preparation of the library involved multiplex PCR. Reads for this sample came from an Illumina HiSeq 4000. To build TCR beta libraries, CDR3 regions were amplified by Arm-PCR using iRepertoire HTBI primers. Gel purification was performed on PCR products prior to sequencing. The authors' analysis ran thus. A total of roughly 67 TRBV and under 15 TRBJ segments were identified across samples and were used for gene usage analysis of CDR3 amino acid clonotypes. Filtered high-quality paired reads were merged into contigs using COPE and FqMerger. BLAST was used to align contigs to IMGT TRBV, TRBD and TRBJ reference genes, with CDR3 defined following IMGT. Any clonotype with a frequency above 0.1% was classified as a highly expanded clone. Repertoire diversity was measured by Shannon entropy, and V-J evenness by the Gini coefficient. Clonotypes shared by more than one individual were considered public. TCRdb passed the public sequencing reads through fastp at Q25 and MiXCR, retaining productive beta sequences. Every CDR3 protein is listed once, alongside the most common genes and DNA of its rows. These V and J calls are TCRdb output, not the study's own analysis. The sample profile shows hundreds of thousands of distinct CDR3 sequences; around 20% of them were found once. The top ten hold over 11% of the sample.

V lost 0 bases and J lost 6 bases, and the count of bases not matched to a germline gene is 10. CDR1 is given as GTSNPN and CDR2 as SVGIG, both from the germline V gene (reference sequence). Its CDR3 holds 15 amino acids, cysteine through phenylalanine. The only DNA kept is the CDR3, 45 bases in frame from the first base. The record originates from a study of regulatory T cells in long-lasting Graves disease (dated by TCRdb to the early 2020s). Looking at the study overall: To count as having persistent Graves' disease, a patient had to have received antithyroid drug treatment for over 5 years with TSH receptor autoantibodies remaining persistently positive. Peripheral blood TCR sequencing and RNA sequencing compared persistent Graves' disease patients with newly diagnosed Graves' disease patients. In the clinical cohort, patients with persistent Graves' disease had used antithyroid drugs for an average of about 9.4 years. The study was registered as a clinical trial and conducted in China. A total of around 35 samples were covered by TCR sequencing, comprising some 13 persistent and about 20 newly diagnosed Graves' disease patients.

Overall study outcomes, separate from this receptor: Peripheral blood alone was examined, since thyroid tissue, which constituted the primary lesion, could not be accessed. Sequencing and analysis were limited to the TCR beta chain. Persistent Graves' disease patients showed lower TCR Shannon entropy and fewer highly expanded clones than newly diagnosed patients, suggesting clonal expansion. The small sample size was acknowledged by the authors as a limitation that may reduce accuracy. Patients with persistent disease shared more public clonotypes (around 2,700) than newly diagnosed patients did (around 1,000). Persistent disease showed preferential use of TRBV28, TRBJ1-2 and TRBJ2-5, whereas newly diagnosed disease favored TRBV20-1 and TRBJ2-1.

The intended sense of this specimen's time point label: persistent/refractory GD, antithyroid drugs over 5 years with positive TRAb. For both TCR sequencing and RNA sequencing, RNA was extracted from PBMCs using TRIzol. Graves' disease was diagnosed according to American Thyroid Association guidelines. Patients for the study were recruited at an endocrinology department in Xi'an, China. Each patient gave 7 to 9.5 milliliters of peripheral blood, collected in an EDTA anticoagulant tube. Ficoll Paque Plus density gradient separation was used to isolate PBMCs, and no additional T cell sorting was done. An Agilent 2100 Bioanalyzer and agarose gel were used to check RNA quality, while a NanoDrop 2000 measured RNA concentration.

Here the sequenced sample was peripheral blood mononuclear cells (PBMCs), taken when the disease was refractory, from a patient treated with antithyroid drugs. The TCR was taken from a female donor with Graves disease. This chain is built from TRBV30 and TRBJ1-2; the junction holds 7 bases that match TRBD1. The CDR3: CAWSVGTAGVDGYTF. The sequenced DNA: TGTGCCTGGAGTGTGGGGACAGCGGGAGTTGATGGCTACACCTTC.